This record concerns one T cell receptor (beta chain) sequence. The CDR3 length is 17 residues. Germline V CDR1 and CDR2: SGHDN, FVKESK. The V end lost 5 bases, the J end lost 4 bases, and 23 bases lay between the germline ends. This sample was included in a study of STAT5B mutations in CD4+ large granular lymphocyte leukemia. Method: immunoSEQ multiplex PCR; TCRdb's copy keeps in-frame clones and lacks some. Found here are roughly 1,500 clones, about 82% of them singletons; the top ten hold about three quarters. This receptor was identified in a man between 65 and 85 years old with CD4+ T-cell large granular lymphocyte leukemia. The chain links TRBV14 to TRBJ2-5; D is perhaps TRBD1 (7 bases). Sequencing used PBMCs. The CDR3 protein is CASSKPNLGQGGETQYF. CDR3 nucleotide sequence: TGTGCCAGCAGCAAACCCAACCTCGGGCAGGGGGGAGAGACCCAGTACTTC.